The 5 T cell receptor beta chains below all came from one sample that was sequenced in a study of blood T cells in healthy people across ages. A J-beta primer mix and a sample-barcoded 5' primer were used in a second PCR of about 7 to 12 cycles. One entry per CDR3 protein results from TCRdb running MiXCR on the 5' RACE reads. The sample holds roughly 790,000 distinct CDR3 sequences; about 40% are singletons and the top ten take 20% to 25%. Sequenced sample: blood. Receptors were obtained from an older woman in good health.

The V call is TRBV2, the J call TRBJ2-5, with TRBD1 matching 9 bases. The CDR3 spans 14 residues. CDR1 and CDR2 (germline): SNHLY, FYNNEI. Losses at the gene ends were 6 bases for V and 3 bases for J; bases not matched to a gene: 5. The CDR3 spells CASSGDRVKETQYF. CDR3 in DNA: TGTGCCAGCAGCGGGGACAGGGTAAAAGAGACCCAGTACTTC. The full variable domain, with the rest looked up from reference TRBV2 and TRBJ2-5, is EPEVTQTPSHQVTQMGQEVILRCVPISNHLYFYWYRQILGQKVEFLVSFYNNEISEKSEIFDDQFSVERPDGSNFTLKIRSTKLEDSAMYFCASSGDRVKETQYFGPGTRLLVL.

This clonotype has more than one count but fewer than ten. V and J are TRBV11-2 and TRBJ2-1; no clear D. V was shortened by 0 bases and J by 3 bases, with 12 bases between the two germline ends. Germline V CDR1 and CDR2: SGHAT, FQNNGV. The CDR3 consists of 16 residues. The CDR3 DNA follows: TGTGCCAGCAGCTTAGATCGGCAGGCCATCTACAATGAGCAGTTCTTC. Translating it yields CASSLDRQAIYNEQFF.

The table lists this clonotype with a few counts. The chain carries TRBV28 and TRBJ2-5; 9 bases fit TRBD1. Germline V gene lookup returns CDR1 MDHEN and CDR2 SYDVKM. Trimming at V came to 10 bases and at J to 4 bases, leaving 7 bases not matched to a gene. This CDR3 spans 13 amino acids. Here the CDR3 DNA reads TGTGCCACTAGGACAGGGGTGAGAGAGACCCAGTACTTC. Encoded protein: CATRTGVRETQYF.

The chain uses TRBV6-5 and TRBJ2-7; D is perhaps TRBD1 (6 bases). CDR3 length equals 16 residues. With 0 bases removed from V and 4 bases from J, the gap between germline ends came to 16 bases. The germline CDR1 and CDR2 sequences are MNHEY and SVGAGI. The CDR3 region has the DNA TGTGCCAGCAGTTACTCACGCGAACAGGGATTTTACGAGCAGTACTTC. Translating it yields CASSYSREQGFYEQYF.

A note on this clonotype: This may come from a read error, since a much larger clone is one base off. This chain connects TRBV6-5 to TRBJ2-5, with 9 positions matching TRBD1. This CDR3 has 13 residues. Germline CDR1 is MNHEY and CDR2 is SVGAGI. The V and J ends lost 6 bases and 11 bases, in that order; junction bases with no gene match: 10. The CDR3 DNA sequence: TGTGCCAGCAGCCCGGGACAGGGAGCGGAGCAGTACTTC. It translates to CASSPGQGAEQYF.